This T cell receptor beta chain was captured in a study of beta chain features in type 1 diabetes. The germline V gene encodes CDR1 SNHLY and CDR2 FYNNEI. Trimming removed 7 bases at V and 3 bases at J, with 10 bases between. This CDR3 spans 12 amino acids. Since all of the isolated RNA was reverse transcribed, expressed TCRB transcripts were what got sequenced. About 3.57 million reads, on average, came from each naive, central memory and regulatory T cell sample. Data came from immunoSEQ multiplex PCR; TCRdb stores just in-frame clones and leaves some out. The table records a few hundred thousand clones, around a tenth of them present only once. General observations from the study: Moderate but significant shortening of TCRB CDR3s was recorded in all four CD4+ subsets from Type 1 diabetes patients. An over-representation of cells with high TCR expression could result from cDNA sequencing. Shorter templates might be favored by PCR, and equally so in patients and in controls.

Notes on this clone: Antigen unknown.

The sequenced sample was central memory CD4+ T cells from blood. V usage is TRBV2 and J usage is TRBJ2-7, with D perhaps matching TRBD1 (5 bases). The sequence came from a young man with type 1 diabetes. The CDR3 DNA reads TGTGCCAGCAAAGGGGATGACTACGAGCAGTACTTC. It encodes CASKGDDYEQYF.